Listed below are T cell receptor beta chains from one sample, sequenced in a study of early T cells in non-severe SARS-CoV-2 infection. MiXCR, run by TCRdb on the 5' RACE reads, gives a single entry per CDR3 protein. The sample lists around 49,000 distinct CDR3 sequences; 11% were seen once. The sample taken for sequencing was whole blood. These receptors came from an adult who was a healthcare worker with PCR-confirmed SARS-CoV-2 infection or an uninfected control (not recorded which). Each CDR3 is given with its conserved first and last residue. D genes are given only for firm matches. The size field is filled for only some rows; it gives once, few, many or a size class.

DNA,CDR3,size,J,D,V
TGCAGTGCGCACTGGGACAAGTTCTACGAGCAGTACTTC,CSAHWDKFYEQYF,-,TRBJ2-7,-,TRBV20-1
TGTGCCAGCCAAACCCCCGGGACAGGGAACTCCTACGAGCAGTACTTC,CASQTPGTGNSYEQYF,few,TRBJ2-7,TRBD1,TRBV28
TGTGCCAGCAGCGTAGGGGAAGATGAGCAGTTCTTC,CASSVGEDEQFF,-,TRBJ2-1,-,TRBV9
TGCAGTGCTAGTAGGCTAGCGGGAGACAGAACGGATACGCAGTATTTT,CSASRLAGDRTDTQYF,many,TRBJ2-3,TRBD2,TRBV20-1
TGTGCCAGCAGCTTAGATCAGGCAGGGCAGGACTATGGCTACACCTTC,CASSLDQAGQDYGYTF,few,TRBJ1-2,-,TRBV7-2
TGTGCCACCGGCATCCAAGAGACCCAGTACTTC,CATGIQETQYF,many,TRBJ2-5,-,TRBV7-9
TGTGCCAGCTCACCACTTACCTCTAGCGCCCAAGAGACCCAGTACTTC,CASSPLTSSAQETQYF,many,TRBJ2-5,-,TRBV18
TGTGCCAGCAGTTTTTTCGCGCGGAACACTGAAGCTTTCTTT,CASSFFARNTEAFF,many,TRBJ1-1,-,TRBV12-3/TRBV12-4
TGTGCCAGCTCACCTACAGGGAACACTGAAGCTTTCTTT,CASSPTGNTEAFF,-,TRBJ1-1,-,TRBV18
TGTGCCAGCAGTCCCTATCCGGGGGCTTACGAGCAGTACTTC,CASSPYPGAYEQYF,many,TRBJ2-7,-,TRBV28
TGTGCCAGCACCCTGACTAGCGGGATGTACGAGCAGTACTTC,CASTLTSGMYEQYF,-,TRBJ2-7,TRBD2,TRBV6-5
TGCGCCAGCAGCTCTCAGGGCTCGAACACCGGGGAGCTGTTTTTT,CASSSQGSNTGELFF,many,TRBJ2-2,-,TRBV5-1
TGCAGCGTTGAAGATTGGACAGGACAAGAGACCCAGTACTTC,CSVEDWTGQETQYF,-,TRBJ2-5,TRBD1,TRBV29-1
TGTGCCAGCAGCTTAAAAGGAGGGACAGGGTGGATTGAGCAGTTCTTC,CASSLKGGTGWIEQFF,many,TRBJ2-1,TRBD1,TRBV5-5
TGCAGCGCCTCCCTAGCGGGAGGATTTGCCTACGAGCAGTACTTC,CSASLAGGFAYEQYF,many,TRBJ2-7,TRBD2,TRBV29-1
TGTGCCAGCAGCTACAGCGGGGGGATATACAATGAGCAGTTCTTC,CASSYSGGIYNEQFF,few,TRBJ2-1,TRBD2,TRBV7-9
TGTGCCAGTAGTACAACCAGCGGGCCAGACAGCGGTCTGTTTTTT,CASSTTSGPDSGLFF,-,TRBJ1-4,-,TRBV19
TGTGCCAGCAGCTTGGTAGGCACAAGCTACGAGCAGTACTTC,CASSLVGTSYEQYF,many,TRBJ2-7,-,TRBV5-5
TGTGCCAGCAGTGCGACAGGTGTTAATCAGCCCCAGCATTTT,CASSATGVNQPQHF,many,TRBJ1-5,-,TRBV6-6
TGCGCCAGCAGCCCGGGGGGCCGAAATACATACGAGCAGTACTTC,CASSPGGRNTYEQYF,-,TRBJ2-7,-,TRBV5-1
TGTGCCATCAGTGAGCCCACTAGCGGCGGTTTCTACGAGCAGTACTTC,CAISEPTSGGFYEQYF,few,TRBJ2-7,TRBD2,TRBV10-3
TGCAGCGTTGAAGGGGACGGTAATGAGCAGTTCTTC,CSVEGDGNEQFF,-,TRBJ2-1,-,TRBV29-1
TGTGCCAGCAGTATACTAGCGGGGGAGTACGAGCAGTACTTC,CASSILAGEYEQYF,many,TRBJ2-7,TRBD2,TRBV28